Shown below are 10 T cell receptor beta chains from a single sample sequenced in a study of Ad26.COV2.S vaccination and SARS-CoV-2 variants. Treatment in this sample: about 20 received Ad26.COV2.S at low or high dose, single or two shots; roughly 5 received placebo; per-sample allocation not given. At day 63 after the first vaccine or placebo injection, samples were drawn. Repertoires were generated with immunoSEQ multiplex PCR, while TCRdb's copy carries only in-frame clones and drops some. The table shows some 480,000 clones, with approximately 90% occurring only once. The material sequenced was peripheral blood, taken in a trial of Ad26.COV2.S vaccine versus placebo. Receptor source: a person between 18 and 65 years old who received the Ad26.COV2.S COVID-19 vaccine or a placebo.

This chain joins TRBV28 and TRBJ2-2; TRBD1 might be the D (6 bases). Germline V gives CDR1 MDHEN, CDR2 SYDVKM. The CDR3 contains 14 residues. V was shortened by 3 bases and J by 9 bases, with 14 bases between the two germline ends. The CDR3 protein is CASSLSGVTRELFF. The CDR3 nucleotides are TGTGCCAGCAGTTTGTCAGGGGTTACCCGGGAGCTGTTTTTT. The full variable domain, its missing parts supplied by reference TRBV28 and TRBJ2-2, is DVKVTQSSRYLVKRTGEKVFLECVQDMDHENMFWYRQDPGLGLRLIYFSYDVKMKEKGDIPEGYSVSREKKERFSLILESASTNQTSMYLCASSLSGVTRELFFGEGSRLTVL.

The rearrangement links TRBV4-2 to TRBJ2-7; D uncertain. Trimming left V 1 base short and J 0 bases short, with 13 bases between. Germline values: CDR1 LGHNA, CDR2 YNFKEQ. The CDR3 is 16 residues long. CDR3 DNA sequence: TGTGCCAGCAGCCAAGTAAGGTACAGCGACTCCTACGAGCAGTACTTC. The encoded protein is CASSQVRYSDSYEQYF.

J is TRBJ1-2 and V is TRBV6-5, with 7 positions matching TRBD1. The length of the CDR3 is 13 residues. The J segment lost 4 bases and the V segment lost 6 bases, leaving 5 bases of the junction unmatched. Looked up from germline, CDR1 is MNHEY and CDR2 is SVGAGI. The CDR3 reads CASSPGQIYGYTF. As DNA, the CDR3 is TGTGCCAGCAGCCCGGGACAGATCTATGGCTACACCTTC.

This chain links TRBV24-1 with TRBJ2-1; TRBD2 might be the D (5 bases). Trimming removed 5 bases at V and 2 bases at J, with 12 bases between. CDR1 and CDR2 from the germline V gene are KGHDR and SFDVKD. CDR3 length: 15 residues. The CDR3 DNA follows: TGTGCCACCAGTGTAGGTGGGCGGGCCTACAATGAGCAGTTCTTC. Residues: CATSVGGRAYNEQFF.

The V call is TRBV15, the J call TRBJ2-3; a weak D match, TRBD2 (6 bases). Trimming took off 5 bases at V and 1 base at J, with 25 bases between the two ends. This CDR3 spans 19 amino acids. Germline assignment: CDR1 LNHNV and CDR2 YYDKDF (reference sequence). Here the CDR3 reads CATSGNQAGQGSGTDTQYF. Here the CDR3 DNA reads TGTGCCACCAGCGGAAACCAGGCGGGGCAGGGCTCGGGCACAGATACGCAGTATTTT. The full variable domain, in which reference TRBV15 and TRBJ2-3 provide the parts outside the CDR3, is DAMVIQNPRYQVTQFGKPVTLSCSQTLNHNVMYWYQQKSSQAPKLLFHYYDKDFNNEADTPDNFQSRRPNTSFCFLDIRSPGLGDTAMYLCATSGNQAGQGSGTDTQYFGPGTRLTVL.

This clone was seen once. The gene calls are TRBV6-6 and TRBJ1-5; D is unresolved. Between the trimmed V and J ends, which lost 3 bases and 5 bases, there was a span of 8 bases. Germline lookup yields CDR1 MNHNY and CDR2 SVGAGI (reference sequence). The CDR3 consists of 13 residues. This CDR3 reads CASSYRADQPQHF. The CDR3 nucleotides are TGTGCCAGCAGTTATAGGGCGGATCAGCCCCAGCATTTT.

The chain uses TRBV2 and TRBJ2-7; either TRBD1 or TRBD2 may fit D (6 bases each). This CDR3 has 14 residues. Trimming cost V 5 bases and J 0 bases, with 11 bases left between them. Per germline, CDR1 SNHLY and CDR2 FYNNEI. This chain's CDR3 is CASSWRDNSYEQYF. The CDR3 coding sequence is TGTGCCAGCAGTTGGCGGGACAACTCCTACGAGCAGTACTTC.

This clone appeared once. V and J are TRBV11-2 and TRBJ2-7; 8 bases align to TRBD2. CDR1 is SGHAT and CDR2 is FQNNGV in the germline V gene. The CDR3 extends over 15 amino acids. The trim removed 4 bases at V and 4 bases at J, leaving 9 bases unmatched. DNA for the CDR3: TGTGCCAGCAGCTCGACGACAAAGCGGGAGTACGAGCAGTACTTC. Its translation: CASSSTTKREYEQYF.

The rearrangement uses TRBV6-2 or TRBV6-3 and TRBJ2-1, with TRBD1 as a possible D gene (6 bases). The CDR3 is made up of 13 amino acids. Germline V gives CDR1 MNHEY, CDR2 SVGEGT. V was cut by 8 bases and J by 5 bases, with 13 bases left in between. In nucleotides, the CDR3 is TGTGCCAGCGGCCAGGGGCGAAACAATGAGCAGTTCTTC. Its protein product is CASGQGRNNEQFF.

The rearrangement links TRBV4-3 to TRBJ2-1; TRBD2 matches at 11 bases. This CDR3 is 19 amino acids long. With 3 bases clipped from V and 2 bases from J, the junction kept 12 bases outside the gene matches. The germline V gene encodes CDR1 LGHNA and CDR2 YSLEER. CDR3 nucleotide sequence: TGCGCCAGCAGCCAGGGGACAATAGCGGGAGGGTCCCCCTACAATGAGCAGTTCTTC. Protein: CASSQGTIAGGSPYNEQFF.